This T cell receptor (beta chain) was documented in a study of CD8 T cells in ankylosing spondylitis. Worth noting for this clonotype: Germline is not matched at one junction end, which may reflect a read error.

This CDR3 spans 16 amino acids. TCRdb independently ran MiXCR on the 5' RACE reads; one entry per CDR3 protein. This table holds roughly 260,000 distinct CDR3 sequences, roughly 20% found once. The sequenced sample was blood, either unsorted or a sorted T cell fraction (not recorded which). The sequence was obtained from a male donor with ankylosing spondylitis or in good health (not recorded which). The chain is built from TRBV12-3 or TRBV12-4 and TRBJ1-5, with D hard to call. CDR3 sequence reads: CAGSLRGFTSNQPQHF. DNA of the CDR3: TGTGCCGGCAGTTTACGAGGTTTCACGAGCAATCAGCCCCAGCATTTT.